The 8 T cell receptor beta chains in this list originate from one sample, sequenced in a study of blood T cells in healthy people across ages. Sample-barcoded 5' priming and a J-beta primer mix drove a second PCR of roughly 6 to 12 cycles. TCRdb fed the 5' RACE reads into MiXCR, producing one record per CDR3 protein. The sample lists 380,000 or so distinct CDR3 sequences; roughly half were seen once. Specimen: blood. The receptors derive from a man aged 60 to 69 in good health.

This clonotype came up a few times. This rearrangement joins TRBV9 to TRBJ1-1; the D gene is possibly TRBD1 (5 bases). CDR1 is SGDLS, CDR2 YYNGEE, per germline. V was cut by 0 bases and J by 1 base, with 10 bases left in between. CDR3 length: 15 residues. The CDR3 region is CASSVGGGANTEAFF. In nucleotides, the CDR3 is TGTGCCAGCAGCGTAGGGGGAGGGGCGAACACTGAAGCTTTCTTT.

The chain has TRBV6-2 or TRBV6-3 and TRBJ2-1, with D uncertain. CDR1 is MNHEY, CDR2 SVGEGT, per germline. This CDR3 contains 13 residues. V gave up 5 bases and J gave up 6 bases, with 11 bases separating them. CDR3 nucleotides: TGTGCCAGCAGTGACAACAGTTTCAATGAGCAGTTCTTC. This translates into CASSDNSFNEQFF.

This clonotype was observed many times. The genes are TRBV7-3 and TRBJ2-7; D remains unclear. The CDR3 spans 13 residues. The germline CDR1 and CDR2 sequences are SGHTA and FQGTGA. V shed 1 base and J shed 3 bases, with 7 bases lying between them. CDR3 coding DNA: TGTGCCAGCAGCTTAAATGGCGGCTACGAGCAGTACTTC. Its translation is CASSLNGGYEQYF.

CDR3 amino acids: CAWSVGPTQGYTF. In DNA form, the CDR3 reads TGTGCCTGGAGTGTAGGTCCGACGCAAGGCTACACCTTC. The chain uses TRBV30 and TRBJ1-2; D gene unclear. Germline values: CDR1 GTSNPN, CDR2 SVGIG (reference sequence). V gave up 0 bases and J gave up 8 bases, with 13 bases separating them. This CDR3 region has 13 residues. The whole variable domain, filled in from reference TRBV30 and TRBJ1-2, reads SQTIHQWPATLVQPVGSPLSLECTVEGTSNPNLYWYRQAAGRGLQLLFYSVGIGQISSEVPQNLSASRPQDRQFILSSKKLLLSDSGFYLCAWSVGPTQGYTFGSGTRLTVV.

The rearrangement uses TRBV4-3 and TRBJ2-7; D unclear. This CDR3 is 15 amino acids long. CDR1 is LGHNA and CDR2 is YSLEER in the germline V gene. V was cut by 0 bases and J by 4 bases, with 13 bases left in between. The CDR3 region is CASSQDIGRDYEQYF. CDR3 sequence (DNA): TGCGCCAGCAGCCAAGATATCGGCAGAGATTACGAGCAGTACTTC.

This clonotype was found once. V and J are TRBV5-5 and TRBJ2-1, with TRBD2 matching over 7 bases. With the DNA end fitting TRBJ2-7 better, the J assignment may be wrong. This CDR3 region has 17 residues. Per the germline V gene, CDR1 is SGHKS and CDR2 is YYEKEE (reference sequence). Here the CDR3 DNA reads TGTGCCAGCAGTCCTTATAGGGGCGGGAGAATTTTAAATGAGCAGTACTTC. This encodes CASSPYRGGRILNEQYF.

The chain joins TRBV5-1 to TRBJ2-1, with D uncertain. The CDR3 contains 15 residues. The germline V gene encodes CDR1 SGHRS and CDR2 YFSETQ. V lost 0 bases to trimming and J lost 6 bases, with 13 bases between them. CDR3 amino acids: CASSLVSRTGNEQFF. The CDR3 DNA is TGCGCCAGCAGCTTGGTTTCCCGGACCGGCAATGAGCAGTTCTTC.

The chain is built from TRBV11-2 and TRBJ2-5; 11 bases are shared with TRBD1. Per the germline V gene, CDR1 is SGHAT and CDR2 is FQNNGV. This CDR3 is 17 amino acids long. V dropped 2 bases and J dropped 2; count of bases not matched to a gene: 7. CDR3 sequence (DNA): TGTGCCAGCAGCTTAACCGGGACAGGGGGTCCGCAAGAGACCCAGTACTTC. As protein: CASSLTGTGGPQETQYF. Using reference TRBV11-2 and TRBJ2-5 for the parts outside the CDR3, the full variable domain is EAGVAQSPRYKIIEKRQSVAFWCNPISGHATLYWYQQILGQGPKLLIQFQNNGVVDDSQLPKDRFSAERLKGVDSTLKIQPAKLEDSAVYLCASSLTGTGGPQETQYFGPGTRLLVL.